Below, 8 T cell receptor beta chains from the same sample are listed, as sequenced in a study of T cells in women clearing cervical HPV infection. Clones were read by immunoSEQ multiplex PCR, and TCRdb kept only the in-frame ones, dropping some. The sample has under 45,000 clones. Sequenced input: blood buffy coat. The receptors derive from a woman between 18 and 70 years old with a cervical HPV16 infection that either progressed to CIN3+ or cleared (not recorded which).

Details on this clone: Read sequence stops 3 residues before the CDR3 end, and the germline J gene provides the missing end. Other DNA variants within this sample encode the same CDR3. The chain employs TRBV28 and TRBJ2-7; 10 nucleotides line up with TRBD2. V shed 4 bases and J 2 bases; nucleotides not matched to a gene: 5. The CDR3 consists of 15 residues. Germline CDR1 reads MDHEN; CDR2 reads SYDVKM. This CDR3 is CASSSPAGGPYEQYF. CDR3 bases read: TGTGCCAGCAGTTCCCCAGCGGGGGGGCCCTACGAG.

A remark on this clone: The sequenced fragment ends 3 residues before the CDR3 boundary, so the rest is inferred from the germline J gene. The V call is TRBV7-8, the J call TRBJ2-1; TRBD2 agrees at 9 bases. The V and J ends lost 2 bases and 8 bases, in that order; junction bases with no gene match: 7. CDR1 SGHVS and CDR2 FQNEAQ come from the germline V gene. The length of the CDR3 is 15 residues. CDR3 in amino acids: CASSLSGRTSDEQFF. The CDR3 DNA, read in part, is TGTGCCAGCAGCTTAAGCGGGAGGACTTCCGATGAG.

CDR3 DNA, as far as it was read: TGTGCTAGTGGTGCAATTACAGGAGGAGGGTCACCC. Translation gives CASGAITGGGSP. The CDR3 in full is CASGAITGGGSPLHF. The J gene is TRBJ1-6, the V gene TRBV12-5; D might be TRBD1 (5 bases). The sequence runs out 3 residues before the end of the CDR3; the remainder is reconstructed from the germline J gene. Germline CDR1 LGHNT, CDR2 FRNRAP. The CDR3 contains 15 residues. Trimming shortened V by 5 bases and J by 10 bases, and 18 bases separated the two germline ends.

A word on this clone: The CDR3 end falls 3 residues outside the read, so it is completed with the germline J gene. The chain is built from TRBV19 and TRBJ2-2, with 12 bases aligning to TRBD1. This CDR3 is 16 amino acids long. Germline CDR1 LNHDA, CDR2 SQIVND (reference sequence). The DNA read from the CDR3 is TGTGCCAGTAGTGGGGGACAGGGGGCGCAGAATTCACCG. Residues: CASSGGQGAQNSP. The CDR3 as a whole reads CASSGGQGAQNSPLFF.

In the case of this clone: The read gets to within 3 residues of the CDR3 end, and the germline J gene fills in the rest. The chain links TRBV7-2 to TRBJ2-4; D uncertain. The CDR3 loop spans 15 amino acids. Germline loops: CDR1 SGHTA, CDR2 FQGNSA. Partial CDR3 DNA: TGTGCCAGCAGCTTAGGCACCCCTGCTAACTATGGT. Residues: CASSLGTPANYG. The whole CDR3 sequence reads CASSLGTPANYGQYF.

Of note for this clone: The read stops 3 residues short of the end of the CDR3; the missing end is completed from the germline J gene. The genes are TRBV30 and TRBJ1-1, with 7 bases fitting TRBD1. Germline CDR1 is GTSNPN and CDR2 is SVGIG (reference sequence). There are 13 residues in the CDR3. V gave up 4 bases and J gave up 2 bases; unmatched junction bases: 4. CDR3 bases read: TGTGCCTGGAACCGACAGGGCAACACTGAA. Protein sequence: CAWNRQGNTE. The whole CDR3 protein reads CAWNRQGNTEAFF.

About this clone: The read falls 3 residues short of the CDR3 end, and the missing part is taken from the germline J gene. The chain uses TRBV27 and TRBJ1-3, with 8 bases matching TRBD1. Germline V CDR1 and CDR2: MNHEY, SMNVEV (reference sequence). V was clipped by 6 bases and J by 1 base; unmatched bases: 8. This CDR3 has 16 residues. The CDR3 loop is CASSPRTGLSGNTIYF. The sequenced part of the CDR3 DNA is TGTGCCAGCAGCCCTAGGACAGGGTTGTCTGGAAACACC.

A remark on this clone: The read ends 3 residues shy of where the CDR3 ends; the end is completed using the germline J gene. The chain has TRBV18 and TRBJ1-1; D is uncertain. CDR1 is KGHSH, CDR2 LQKENI, per germline. This CDR3 region has 16 residues. V was shortened by 1 base and J by 0 bases, with 12 bases between the two germline ends. This chain's CDR3 is CASSPLAQFMNTEAFF. The sequenced CDR3 bases are TGTGCCAGCTCACCACTCGCACAGTTCATGAACACTGAA.